This TCR beta chain was obtained from a study of T cells in Graves' hyperthyroidism and ophthalmopathy. Stability of Graves' hyperthyroidism was defined as absent ophthalmopathy progression within 18 months. The germline gives CDR1 SNHLY, CDR2 FYNNEI. V was pared by 4 bases and J by 6 bases, with 14 bases between. This CDR3 has 14 amino acids. TCR beta CDR3 sequences were amplified from RNA transcripts. Using the HTBI primer set, a first-round RT-PCR was run on the TCR CDR3. TCRdb processed the multiplex PCR reads anew with MiXCR; each CDR3 protein has one entry. Among 700,000 or so distinct CDR3 sequences listed, around 15% were seen once.

The material sequenced was blood. The TCR comes from a man between 18 and 29 years old with Graves' hyperthyroidism. This chain connects TRBV2 to TRBJ2-3, with unresolved D. The CDR3 nucleotides read TGTGCCAGCAGTGTCCGGTGGCTCGGGGATACGCAGTATTTT. It is translated as CASSVRWLGDTQYF.